Each of the 7 T cell receptor beta chains below was sequenced from the same sample in a study of cytomegalovirus exposure and HLA in healthy donors. The PCR ran on 60 Vbeta and 13 Jbeta primers. Produced via immunoSEQ multiplex PCR; TCRdb's table is partial and in-frame only. The table for this sample gives fewer than 150,000 clones. The sequenced sample consisted of PBMCs. These receptor sequences come from a woman aged 55-70 years in good health and CMV-seronegative.

The chain employs TRBV5-8 and TRBJ1-5, with 8 bases aligning to TRBD1. Trimming at V came to 2 bases and at J to 4 bases, leaving 5 bases not matched to a gene. This CDR3 comprises 15 residues. Germline CDR1 and CDR2: SGHTS and YDEGEE. For the CDR3, the DNA is TGTGCCAGCAGCTTCGTGCAGGGGGCGAATCAGCCCCAGCATTTT. Its translation: CASSFVQGANQPQHF.

V gene TRBV2 combines with J gene TRBJ1-6; possible D gene TRBD1, 6 bases. CDR1 SNHLY and CDR2 FYNNEI come from the germline V gene. The CDR3 is 17 amino acids. Between the trimmed V and J ends, which lost 5 bases and 5 bases, there was a span of 19 bases. The CDR3 sequence is CASSKDRQSPNNSPLHF. The CDR3 nucleotides are TGTGCCAGCAGTAAAGACAGGCAAAGCCCTAATAATTCACCCCTCCACTTT.

J is TRBJ2-7 and V is TRBV5-6, with D unresolved. V lost 1 base and J 2 bases, leaving 19 bases between the germline ends. The CDR3 covers 17 residues. CDR1 is SGHDT, CDR2 YYEEEE, per germline. CDR3 nucleotide sequence: TGTGCCAGCAGCTTGCTCCCTAAGTACCCTTTGCCCTACGAGCAGTACTTC. Translating it yields CASSLLPKYPLPYEQYF.

The chain links TRBV7-9 to TRBJ1-4; 7 positions agree with TRBD1. The CDR3 sequence is 16 residues long. V was clipped by 2 bases and J by 3 bases; unmatched bases: 6. The germline gives CDR1 SEHNR, CDR2 FQNEAQ (reference sequence). The chain's CDR3 is CASSLKGARSNEKLFF. CDR3 in DNA: TGTGCCAGCAGCTTAAAGGGGGCGAGGTCTAATGAAAAACTGTTTTTT.

The chain links TRBV28 to TRBJ2-2, with TRBD2 as a possible D gene (6 bases). Germline V gene sequence: CDR1 MDHEN, CDR2 SYDVKM. V was cut by 5 bases and J by 0 bases, with 13 bases left in between. This CDR3 has 16 residues. The CDR3 DNA sequence: TGTGCCAGCAGTCCAGCGGAGGGGCCGAACACCGGGGAGCTGTTTTTT. Amino acid sequence: CASSPAEGPNTGELFF. The full variable domain, its missing parts supplied by reference TRBV28 and TRBJ2-2, is DVKVTQSSRYLVKRTGEKVFLECVQDMDHENMFWYRQDPGLGLRLIYFSYDVKMKEKGDIPEGYSVSREKKERFSLILESASTNQTSMYLCASSPAEGPNTGELFFGEGSRLTVL.

The chain joins TRBV7-3 to TRBJ1-1, with D perhaps matching TRBD1 (5 bases). The CDR3 covers 13 residues. Germline V gene data show CDR1 as SGHTA and CDR2 as FQGTGA. The V end was cut by 4 bases, the J end by 3 bases, with 9 bases between. Here the CDR3 DNA reads TGTGCCAGCAGCTCCAGGGTGGACACTGAAGCTTTCTTT. Its translation is CASSSRVDTEAFF.

The genes are TRBV11-3 and TRBJ2-1; TRBD1 agrees at 9 bases. The CDR3 totals 15 residues. The germline V gene has CDR1 SGHNT and CDR2 YENEEA. The V gene end was trimmed by 4 bases and the J gene end by 0 bases; junction bases not matched to a gene: 1. This chain's CDR3 is CASSWGQGSYNEQFF. In DNA, the CDR3 is TGTGCCAGCAGCTGGGGACAGGGCTCCTACAATGAGCAGTTCTTC. The variable domain in full, completed from reference TRBV11-3 and TRBJ2-1, reads EAGVVQSPRYKIIEKKQPVAFWCNPISGHNTLYWYLQNLGQGPELLIRYENEEAVDDSQLPKDRFSAERLKGVDSTLKIQPAELGDSAVYLCASSWGQGSYNEQFFGPGTRLTVL.